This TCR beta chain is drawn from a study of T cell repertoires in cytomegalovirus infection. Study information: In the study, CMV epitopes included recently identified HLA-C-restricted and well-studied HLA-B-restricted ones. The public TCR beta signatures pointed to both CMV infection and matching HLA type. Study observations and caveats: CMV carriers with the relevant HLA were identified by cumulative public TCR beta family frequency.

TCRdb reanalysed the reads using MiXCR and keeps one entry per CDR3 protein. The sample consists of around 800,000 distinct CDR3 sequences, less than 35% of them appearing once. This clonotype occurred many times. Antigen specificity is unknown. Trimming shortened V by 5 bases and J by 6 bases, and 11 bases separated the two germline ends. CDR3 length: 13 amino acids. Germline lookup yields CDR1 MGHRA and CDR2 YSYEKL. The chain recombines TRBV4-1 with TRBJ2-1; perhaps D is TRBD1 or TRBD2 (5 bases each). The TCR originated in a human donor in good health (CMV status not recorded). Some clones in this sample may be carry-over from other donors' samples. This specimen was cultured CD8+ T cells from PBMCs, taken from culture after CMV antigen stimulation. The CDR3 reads CASSALGTNEQFF. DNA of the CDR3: TGCGCCAGCAGCGCCCTGGGGACCAATGAGCAGTTCTTC.